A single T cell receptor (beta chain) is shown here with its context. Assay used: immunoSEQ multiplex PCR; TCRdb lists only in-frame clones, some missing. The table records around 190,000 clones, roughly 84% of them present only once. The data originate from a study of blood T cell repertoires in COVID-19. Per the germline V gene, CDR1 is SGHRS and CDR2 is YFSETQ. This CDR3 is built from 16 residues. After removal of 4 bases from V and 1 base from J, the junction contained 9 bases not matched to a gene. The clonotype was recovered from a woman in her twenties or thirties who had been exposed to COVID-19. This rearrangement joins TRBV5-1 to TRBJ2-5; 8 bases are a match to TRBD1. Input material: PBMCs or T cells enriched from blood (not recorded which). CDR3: CASSPSGRGPQETQYF. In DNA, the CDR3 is TGCGCCAGCAGCCCGTCGGGCAGGGGGCCCCAAGAGACCCAGTACTTC.